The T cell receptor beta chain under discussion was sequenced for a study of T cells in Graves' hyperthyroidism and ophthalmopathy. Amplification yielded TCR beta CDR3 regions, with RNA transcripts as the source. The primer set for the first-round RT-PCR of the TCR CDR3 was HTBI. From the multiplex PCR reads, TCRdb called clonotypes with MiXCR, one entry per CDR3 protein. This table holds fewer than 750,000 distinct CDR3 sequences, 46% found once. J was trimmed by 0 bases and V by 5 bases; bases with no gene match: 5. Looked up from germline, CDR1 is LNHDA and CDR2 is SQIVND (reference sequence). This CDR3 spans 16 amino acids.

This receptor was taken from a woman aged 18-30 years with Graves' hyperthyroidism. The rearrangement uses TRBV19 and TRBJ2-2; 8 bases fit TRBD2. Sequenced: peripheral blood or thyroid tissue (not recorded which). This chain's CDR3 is CASSSLTSANTGELFF. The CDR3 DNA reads TGTGCCAGTAGTTCGTTGACTAGCGCGAACACCGGGGAGCTGTTTTTT.